This TCR beta chain was identified during a study of cytomegalovirus exposure and HLA in healthy donors. The study's findings and limits: One later analysis reportedly identified an Asian-associated ancestry cluster that showed fewer N-insertions than the 666-donor mean. Accounts indicate the classifier identified cytomegalovirus status with strong specificity and sensitivity. The authors listed 164 TCR beta chains as cytomegalovirus-associated. An analysis done earlier found most TCR beta V segments productive about 90% or about 30% of the time.

This clone appeared a few times. Its specificity is not known. The PCR used 60 Vbeta and 13 Jbeta primers. Data came from immunoSEQ multiplex PCR; TCRdb stores just in-frame clones and leaves some out. The sample holds 90,000 to 150,000 clones, approximately 15% seen once. The V end lost 4 bases, the J end lost 6 bases, and 15 bases lay between the germline ends. The germline CDR1 and CDR2 sequences are MNHEY and SVGAGI. The CDR3 is 14 amino acids. This rearrangement joins TRBV6-5 to TRBJ1-1; possibly TRBD1 for D (6 bases). The specimen was PBMCs. This TCR was sampled from a woman under 30 in good health and CMV-seronegative. The DNA for the CDR3 is TGTGCCAGCAGTTCCCACAGGGAAGTGGCTGAAGCTTTCTTT. The encoded protein is CASSSHREVAEAFF.